This T cell receptor beta chain stems from a study of CD8 T cells in Susac syndrome. V was shortened by 5 bases and J by 3 bases, with 14 bases between the two germline ends. The germline V gene has CDR1 DFQATT and CDR2 SNEGSKA (reference sequence). This CDR3 contains 13 residues. Random hexamers served to reverse transcribe roughly 0.5 to 1 ug RNA. TCRdb reanalysed the immunoSEQ multiplex PCR reads using MiXCR and keeps one entry per CDR3 protein. The sample holds 250,000 to 300,000 distinct CDR3 sequences; more than 75% are singletons and the top ten take approximately 0.11%. The chain recombines TRBV20-1 with TRBJ2-7; D tentatively fits TRBD1 or TRBD2 (5 bases each). The receptor was isolated from a human donor with multiple sclerosis. Sequenced sample: CD8+ T cells from PBMCs. The CDR3 loop is CSAPGTLDYEQYF. CDR3 coding DNA: TGCAGTGCTCCCGGGACGTTGGACTACGAGCAGTACTTC.